This passage covers 8 T cell receptor beta chains from one sample sequenced in a study of shared T cell receptors in the human thymus. Profiled with immunoSEQ multiplex PCR; TCRdb holds only in-frame clones, not every one. Of about 660,000 clones in the sample, 70% to 90% are singletons; the top ten hold about 0.0094%. The same data also went into a second study, on human thymus T cells.

The sample taken for sequencing was thymocytes. These receptors all come from a boy under two years old with a congenital heart defect.

The V gene is TRBV28, the J gene TRBJ1-3; D is unresolved. This CDR3 has 14 amino acids. Trimming stripped 2 bases from V and 2 bases from J, with 7 bases between. The germline V gene has CDR1 MDHEN and CDR2 SYDVKM. CDR3 sequence: CASSLVGTGNTIYF. DNA of the CDR3: TGTGCCAGCAGTTTAGTGGGCACTGGAAACACCATATATTTT.

V is TRBV5-8 and J is TRBJ1-4; D ambiguous. The V gene's germline CDR1 is SGHTS and CDR2 YDEGEE. CDR3 length: 14 residues. The germline V and J ends were trimmed by 4 bases and 0 bases, with 7 bases remaining between them. The CDR3 protein is CASSAVATNEKLFF. The CDR3 DNA sequence: TGTGCCAGCAGCGCAGTTGCAACTAATGAAAAACTGTTTTTT.

V is TRBV19 and J is TRBJ2-2; D might be TRBD1 (5 bases). The CDR3 totals 14 residues. V was clipped by 0 bases and J by 6 bases, with 8 bases between them. CDR1 and CDR2 (germline): LNHDA, SQIVND (reference sequence). CDR3 sequence: CASSIEGQAGELFF. The CDR3 DNA sequence: TGTGCCAGTAGTATAGAGGGGCAAGCCGGGGAGCTGTTTTTT.

The chain combines TRBV28 with TRBJ1-2; D gene unclear. The CDR3 sequence is 13 residues long. Germline V lookup: CDR1 MDHEN, CDR2 SYDVKM. V lost 6 bases and J lost 2, with 10 bases in between. CDR3 protein: CASSLSENYGYTF. As DNA, the CDR3 is TGTGCCAGCAGCCTATCGGAGAACTATGGCTACACCTTC.

The chain uses TRBV10-3 and TRBJ2-6, with 9 bases aligning to TRBD1. V lost 5 bases and J lost 3; bases outside the gene matches: 5. This CDR3 has 16 amino acids. Germline values: CDR1 ENHRY, CDR2 SYGVKD. In nucleotides, the CDR3 is TGTGCCATCAGTCTACAGGGGGCGGGTGGGGCCAACGTCCTGACTTTC. Translating gives CAISLQGAGGANVLTF.

This clone came up once. The chain joins TRBV15 to TRBJ1-5, with no clear D. This CDR3 region has 17 residues. Trimming took 0 bases from V and 3 from J, leaving 15 bases between them. The germline V gene encodes CDR1 LNHNV and CDR2 YYDKDF (reference sequence). CDR3 region: CATSRDKRQADNQPQHF. The CDR3, as DNA: TGTGCCACCAGCAGAGATAAACGCCAAGCGGACAATCAGCCCCAGCATTTT.

This chain connects TRBV2 to TRBJ2-7; 7 bases are shared with TRBD1. Germline trimming cut 7 bases from V and 0 bases from J; bases unmatched to any gene: 15. Germline V gene lookup returns CDR1 SNHLY and CDR2 FYNNEI. The CDR3 runs to 17 residues. Written as DNA, the CDR3 is TGTGCCAGCAACGGACCGATGGACAGGATGAGCTCCTACGAGCAGTACTTC. It translates to CASNGPMDRMSSYEQYF.

The chain uses TRBV10-2 and TRBJ1-3; a possible D gene is TRBD1 (5 bases). This CDR3 has 15 amino acids. V was trimmed by 8 bases and J by 0 bases, leaving 14 bases between them. Germline values: CDR1 WSHSY, CDR2 SAAADI. The CDR3 DNA follows: TGCGCCAGCCGACCAGACAGTCGCTCTGGAAACACCATATATTTT. Its protein is CASRPDSRSGNTIYF.